This T cell receptor beta chain derives from a study of naive and memory T cell subsets. General study results and limits: TCR counts from RNA may reflect activation-linked expression changes.

The beta constant-region primer was an equimolar mix of two oligonucleotides covering TRBC1 and TRBC2. Ligated cDNA was amplified by four rounds of PCR with nested alpha and beta constant-region primers and SP2. TCRdb fed the UMI-ligation and nested PCR reads into MiXCR, producing one record per CDR3 protein. The profile shows 85,000 or so distinct CDR3 sequences, 9% to 9.5% of them singletons. This clonotype was recorded at least ten times. Its specificity is unknown. The CDR3 has 14 residues. V shed 10 bases and J 4 bases; nucleotides not matched to a gene: 9. Germline V lookup: CDR1 MNHEY, CDR2 SMNVEV (reference sequence).

V is TRBV27 and J is TRBJ2-3, with TRBD1 identical over 9 bases. The sequencing sample was made of naive CD8+ T cells from blood. This clonotype originated in a human donor in good health. The CDR3 spells CATRVQGAPDTQYF. For the CDR3, the DNA is TGTGCCACCCGAGTACAGGGGGCCCCAGATACGCAGTATTTT.